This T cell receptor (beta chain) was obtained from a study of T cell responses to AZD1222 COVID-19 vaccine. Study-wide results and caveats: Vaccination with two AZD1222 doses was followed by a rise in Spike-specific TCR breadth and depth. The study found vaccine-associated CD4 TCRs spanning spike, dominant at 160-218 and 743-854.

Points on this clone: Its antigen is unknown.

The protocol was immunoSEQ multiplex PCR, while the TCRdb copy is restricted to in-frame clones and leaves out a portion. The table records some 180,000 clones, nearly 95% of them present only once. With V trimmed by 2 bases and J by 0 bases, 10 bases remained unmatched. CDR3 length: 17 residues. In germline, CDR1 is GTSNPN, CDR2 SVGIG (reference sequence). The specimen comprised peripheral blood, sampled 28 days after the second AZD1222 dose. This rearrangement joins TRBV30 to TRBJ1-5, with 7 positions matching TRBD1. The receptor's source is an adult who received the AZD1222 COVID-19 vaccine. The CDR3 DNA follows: TGTGCCTGGAGTCCAGGGGGACAGAGCTATAGCAATCAGCCCCAGCATTTT. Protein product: CAWSPGGQSYSNQPQHF. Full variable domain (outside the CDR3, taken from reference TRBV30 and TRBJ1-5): SQTIHQWPATLVQPVGSPLSLECTVEGTSNPNLYWYRQAAGRGLQLLFYSVGIGQISSEVPQNLSASRPQDRQFILSSKKLLLSDSGFYLCAWSPGGQSYSNQPQHFGDGTRLSIL.